One TCR beta chain is described in this entry. The antigen is undetermined. This record comes from a study of identifying expanded T cells in peripheral blood. Study results and limitations: Approximately 2-week clone count variance significantly increased as total template count grew.

TCRdb's table, derived via immunoSEQ multiplex PCR, lists solely in-frame clones and lacks some. The data show more than 90,000 clones, roughly 87% seen once. V lost 5 bases, J lost 5 bases, and 12 bases lay in between. The CDR3 totals 14 residues. CDR1 SEHNR and CDR2 FQNEAQ come from the germline V gene (reference sequence). The sequenced sample was blood. The TCR sequence derives from a person aged 18 to 75 in good health. V usage is TRBV7-9 and J usage is TRBJ2-2; perhaps TRBD1 as D (6 bases). The CDR3 protein is CASSPGTFTGELFF. The CDR3 nucleotides are TGTGCCAGCAGCCCCGGGACATTTACCGGGGAGCTGTTTTTT.